Listed below are T cell receptor beta chains from one sample, sequenced in a study of T-cell reconstitution after alpha-beta-depleted transplantation in children. TCRdb re-called the PCR reads through MiXCR, storing one row per CDR3 protein. The sample records about 400,000 distinct CDR3 sequences, about 17% being singletons. The material was PBMCs, mostly from graft donor cells, obtained 360 days after TCRalphabeta/CD19-depleted stem cell transplant. These receptors were obtained from a boy younger than two who had a stem cell transplant for Wiskott-Aldrich syndrome, so the T cells may come from the graft donor. The CDR3 runs from the conserved cysteine through the conserved F or W. D genes are given only for firm matches. Size tells how often a clone was seen (once, few, many) or the class of an expanded clone, and some rows leave it out.

CDR3nt,CDR3aa,j_gene,d_gene,abundance,v_gene,len
TGTGCCAGCAGTGCCCGGGAGACGGATTTCGGTACGCAGTATTTT,CASSARETDFGTQYF,TRBJ2-3,.,.,TRBV2,15
TGTGCCAGCAGTCACAGGGGAATTACCTACGAGCAGTACTTC,CASSHRGITYEQYF,TRBJ2-7,TRBD1,.,TRBV12-3/TRBV12-4,14
TGCAGCGTGAACAGGGGGCTGAAGGAGACCCAGTACTTC,CSVNRGLKETQYF,TRBJ2-5,TRBD1,few,TRBV29-1,13
TGTGCCAGCAGCTTGCGACTAGCGGGAGACACCGGGGAGCTGTTTTTT,CASSLRLAGDTGELFF,TRBJ2-2,TRBD2,few,TRBV7-9,16
TGTGCCATCAGTGACCCGAGGAGGGGCAATGAGCAGTACTTC,CAISDPRRGNEQYF,TRBJ2-7,.,.,TRBV10-3,14
TGCGCCAGCAGTCGTCTGACCTACAATGAGCAGTTCTTC,CASSRLTYNEQFF,TRBJ2-1,.,.,TRBV10-1,13
TGTGCCAGCAGGGACTCCGGGGGTTCCAGGAGGACCCAGTACTTC,CASRDSGGSRRTQYF,TRBJ2-5,.,.,TRBV12-3/TRBV12-4,15
TGTGCCATCAGTGACCCCTCGAGGGGGACTAGCGGGGGGAGCTCCTACAATGAGCAGTTCTTC,CAISDPSRGTSGGSSYNEQFF,TRBJ2-1,TRBD2,.,TRBV10-3,21
TGCGCCAGCAGCACCTGGACAGGGGTCTCCTACGAGCAGTACTTC,CASSTWTGVSYEQYF,TRBJ2-7,TRBD1,few,TRBV5-1,15
TGCGCCAGCAGCAGGGCTAGCGGGAGCCAAGAGACCCAGTACTTC,CASSRASGSQETQYF,TRBJ2-5,TRBD2,.,TRBV5-1,15
TGCGCCAGCAGCTTGGGTAAGGGCTACGAGCAGTACTTC,CASSLGKGYEQYF,TRBJ2-7,.,few,TRBV5-1,13
TGTGCCAGCAGCTTAGGAGTTCCGAGGACCGGGGAGCTGTTTTTT,CASSLGVPRTGELFF,TRBJ2-2,.,.,TRBV7-9,15
TGTGCCAGCTCACGGCGGGAGGGCCGACATGAGCAGTTCTTC,CASSRREGRHEQFF,TRBJ2-1,TRBD2,.,TRBV18,14
TGTGCCAGCAGCAAGAGGGGTTGGGGTGGCTACACCTTC,CASSKRGWGGYTF,TRBJ1-2,.,few,TRBV6-1,13
TGTGCCAGCAGCTTCGGGGACACCCTCGAGGGAGAGACCCAGTACTTC,CASSFGDTLEGETQYF,TRBJ2-5,.,many,TRBV7-9,16
TGTGCCAGCATCCTAGGGGACAGGGGTACCTACGAGCAGTACTTC,CASILGDRGTYEQYF,TRBJ2-7,TRBD1,.,TRBV2,15
TGCAGTGCGCCAAAGAGGAATGAGCAGTTCTTC,CSAPKRNEQFF,TRBJ2-1,.,many,TRBV20-1,11
TGTGCCAGCAGCATTGCTAACAATGAGCAGTTCTTC,CASSIANNEQFF,TRBJ2-1,.,few,TRBV7-2,12
TGTGCCATCAGTGCGCGGGCTCCAGTTTACAATGAGCAGTTCTTC,CAISARAPVYNEQFF,TRBJ2-1,.,few,TRBV10-3,15
TGTGCCACCACCAAAAGCCACCCAGAGAGCTCCTACGAGCAGTACTTC,CATTKSHPESSYEQYF,TRBJ2-7,.,.,TRBV15,16
TGCAGTGCTAGTCCCCCGTCGGTCAATGAGCAGTTCTTC,CSASPPSVNEQFF,TRBJ2-1,.,.,TRBV20-1,13
TGTGCCAGCAGTTTTCGGTTGGGGACCGGGGAGCTGTTTTTT,CASSFRLGTGELFF,TRBJ2-2,.,few,TRBV12-3/TRBV12-4,14
TGTGCCAGCAGCTTAGTTTTAGCTAGCGGCAACACCGGGGAGCTGTTTTTT,CASSLVLASGNTGELFF,TRBJ2-2,TRBD2,few,TRBV7-7,17
TGTGCCACCAAGGTGGGGAAATCCTACAATGAGCAGTTCTTC,CATKVGKSYNEQFF,TRBJ2-1,.,.,TRBV28,14
TGTGCCAGCAGCTTAGGAGGGTCCCATACCCAAGAGACCCAGTACTTC,CASSLGGSHTQETQYF,TRBJ2-5,.,.,TRBV7-9,16
TGCGCCAGCAGCTGGCGGGAGAGTAACTACAATGAGCAGTTCTTC,CASSWRESNYNEQFF,TRBJ2-1,TRBD2,.,TRBV5-1,15
TGTGCCAGCAGTTTATATGGGGTTCCGCAAGATACGCAGTATTTT,CASSLYGVPQDTQYF,TRBJ2-3,.,few,TRBV12-3/TRBV12-4,15
TGCGCCAGCAGCCTTGAGGGGAGCGAAAGCACAGATACGCAGTATTTT,CASSLEGSESTDTQYF,TRBJ2-3,.,.,TRBV5-1,16
TGCGCCAGCAGCCTAAAACCCCTAGCAGCTACATCCTACGAGCAGTACTTC,CASSLKPLAATSYEQYF,TRBJ2-7,.,.,TRBV4-3,17
TGTGCCAGCAGCCCCGGATTAGTGTCGACCGGGGAGCTGTTTTTT,CASSPGLVSTGELFF,TRBJ2-2,.,few,TRBV7-2,15
TGTGCCAGCAGTTTATTGGTCGAGAGCACAGATACGCAGTATTTT,CASSLLVESTDTQYF,TRBJ2-3,.,few,TRBV28,15
TGTGCCAGCAGTTTTTGGCAGGTTAATCGTGAGACCCAGTACTTC,CASSFWQVNRETQYF,TRBJ2-5,.,few,TRBV12-3/TRBV12-4,15
TGTGCCAGCAGCCAAGAATTCCCGGGGACTAGCATCACAGATACGCAGTATTTT,CASSQEFPGTSITDTQYF,TRBJ2-3,TRBD2,.,TRBV4-2,18
TGTGCCAGCAGTGGGACTAGCGGGGGGGCCAATGAGCAGTTCTTC,CASSGTSGGANEQFF,TRBJ2-1,TRBD2,many,TRBV2,15
TGTGCCAGCAGCTTGGGGGGGGGGCAGTTCTTC,CASSLGGGQFF,TRBJ2-1,TRBD2,few,TRBV7-9,11
TGTGCCAGCGCCGGTGATTCACCCCTCCACTTT,CASAGDSPLHF,TRBJ1-6,.,few,TRBV11-2,11
TGTGCCAGCAGCTCGCCCCGGGACAGGGTAAACAATGAGCAGTTCTTC,CASSSPRDRVNNEQFF,TRBJ2-1,TRBD1,few,TRBV7-6,16
TGCGCCAGCAGCCAAATGGCCGGGACTAGCCTTTTCTCCTACAATGAGCAGTTCTTC,CASSQMAGTSLFSYNEQFF,TRBJ2-1,TRBD2,few,TRBV4-1,19
TGTGCCAGCAGCCCTTCAATAAATGAGCAGTTCTTC,CASSPSINEQFF,TRBJ2-1,.,.,TRBV7-9,12
TGTGCCAGTAGTATTTCGGGCTCTTACCCCATTCAGCCCCAGCATTTT,CASSISGSYPIQPQHF,TRBJ1-5,.,.,TRBV19,16
TGCATCGGTGATGGCTACACCTTC,CIGDGYTF,TRBJ1-2,.,few,TRBV29-1,8
TGTGCCACCAGTGATTTAGACCGCCGGGCCAATGAGCAGTTCTTC,CATSDLDRRANEQFF,TRBJ2-1,.,few,TRBV24-1,15
TGTGCCAGCAGTTACTTGGGACAGGGTTACTCTGGGGCCAACGTCCTGACTTTC,CASSYLGQGYSGANVLTF,TRBJ2-6,TRBD1,.,TRBV6-7,18
TGTGCCAGCACCCTATCGACTAATCAGCCCCAGCATTTT,CASTLSTNQPQHF,TRBJ1-5,.,.,TRBV12-3/TRBV12-4,13
TGTGCCAGCGAGAACAGGGATTCCTACAATGAGCAGTTCTTC,CASENRDSYNEQFF,TRBJ2-1,.,few,TRBV11-2,14
TGTGCCAGCAGCTTAGGAGGTGGCAGACGTTCGGAGACCCAGTACTTC,CASSLGGGRRSETQYF,TRBJ2-5,.,once,TRBV7-9,16
TGTGCCAGCAGTCAGGCAGGGAGAGGAGAGACCCAGTACTTC,CASSQAGRGETQYF,TRBJ2-5,.,.,TRBV25-1,14
TGCGCCAGCAGCCAGAACAGGGGCTACGAGCAGTACTTC,CASSQNRGYEQYF,TRBJ2-7,TRBD1,many,TRBV4-3,13
TGTGCCAGCAGTTTGGTGAGGGATCAGCCCCAGCATTTT,CASSLVRDQPQHF,TRBJ1-5,.,few,TRBV12-3/TRBV12-4,13
TGCGCCAGCAGCTTGCCCAGCAAACTAAAAAACATTCAGTACTTC,CASSLPSKLKNIQYF,TRBJ2-4,.,.,TRBV5-1,15
TGTGCCAGCAGCCGAGAAGCGGGCGGAAGGACCCTGAACGAGCAGTACTTC,CASSREAGGRTLNEQYF,TRBJ2-7,.,.,TRBV4-2,17
TGTGCCAGCAGTGGACAGGGGGCTGACGAGCAGTACTTC,CASSGQGADEQYF,TRBJ2-7,TRBD1,.,TRBV6-2/TRBV6-3,13
TGTGCCAGCAGCCAAGTAATAGGGAAAGGGGCCAACGTCCTGACTTTC,CASSQVIGKGANVLTF,TRBJ2-6,.,few,TRBV3-1,16